These T cell receptor beta chains were read from a single sample in a study of persistence of HIV-infected CD4 T cells. These receptors have no identified antigens. Repertoires were generated with immunoSEQ multiplex PCR, while TCRdb's copy carries only in-frame clones and drops some. The sample carries over 10,000 clones, 60% to 80% recorded once. The source material was CD4+ T cells sorted from PBMCs after 18-hour stimulation, sampled from a patient who received antiretroviral therapy. Receptors were obtained from an adult man with HIV who was CMV-seropositive. Both conserved end residues are part of each CDR3. A D gene is named only where the DNA matches it firmly. Clone size appears in some rows only: once, few, many, or a class for an expanded clone.

CDR3aa	CDR3nt	len	v_gene	j_gene	abundance	d_gene
CASSFEGSLAKNIQYF	TGCGCCAGCAGCTTTGAAGGGTCACTAGCCAAAAACATTCAGTACTTC	16	TRBV5-1	TRBJ2-4	NA	NA
CASSPPAGAPYEQYF	TGTGCCAGCAGCCCCCCCGCGGGGGCACCCTACGAGCAGTACTTC	15	TRBV5-6	TRBJ2-7	NA	NA
CASSPGPTYEQYF	TGTGCCAGCTCACCGGGACCAACCTACGAGCAGTACTTC	13	TRBV18	TRBJ2-7	medium-sized	NA
CASSVSGTGGNQPQHF	TGTGCCAGTAGTGTCTCCGGGACAGGGGGCAATCAGCCCCAGCATTTT	16	TRBV19	TRBJ1-5	NA	TRBD1
CASSFQGSSWTSTYEQYF	TGTGCCAGCAGTTTCCAAGGTAGCTCGTGGACCTCCACATACGAGCAGTACTTC	18	TRBV6-9	TRBJ2-7	NA	NA
CATSRDYTDTQYF	TGTGCCACCAGCAGAGACTACACAGATACGCAGTATTTT	13	TRBV15	TRBJ2-3	NA	NA
CASSQSQVAGDANEQFF	TGCGCCAGCAGCCAATCCCAGGTAGCGGGGGATGCTAATGAGCAGTTCTTC	17	TRBV4-3	TRBJ2-1	NA	TRBD2
CASSNGAGSAGYTF	TGTGCCAGTAGCAATGGGGCAGGGTCGGCCGGCTACACCTTC	14	TRBV19	TRBJ1-2	NA	NA
CATNYRESNQPQHF	TGTGCCACGAATTACAGGGAGAGCAATCAGCCCCAGCATTTT	14	TRBV10-3	TRBJ1-5	NA	NA
CASSIDHASGLNNEQFF	TGTGCCAGTAGTATAGACCACGCTAGCGGACTAAACAATGAGCAGTTCTTC	17	TRBV19	TRBJ2-1	NA	TRBD2
CASSITSPRQGSYQPQHF	TGTGCCAGTAGTATAACAAGTCCCCGACAGGGAAGCTATCAGCCCCAGCATTTT	18	TRBV19	TRBJ1-5	NA	TRBD1
CASSSRDRVAWYGYTF	TGTGCCAGCAGCTCCCGGGACAGGGTGGCTTGGTATGGCTACACCTTC	16	TRBV5-4	TRBJ1-2	NA	TRBD1
CANSVVSGGTHTGELFF	TGTGCCAACAGCGTAGTTAGCGGGGGGACTCACACCGGGGAGCTGTTTTTT	17	TRBV9	TRBJ2-2	NA	TRBD2
CASSPRGTGSPLHF	TGTGCCAGCTCACCGCGGGGGACCGGATCACCCCTCCACTTT	14	TRBV18	TRBJ1-6	NA	NA
CASSLLSARAYNEQFF	TGTGCCAGCAGCCTTTTATCCGCAAGGGCCTACAATGAGCAGTTCTTC	16	TRBV7-3	TRBJ2-1	NA	NA
CASSLYGAGKNEQFF	TGTGCCAGCAGCTTATACGGGGCAGGGAAGAATGAGCAGTTCTTC	15	TRBV7-9	TRBJ2-1	NA	NA